These 21 T cell receptor beta chains share one sample of origin, sequenced in a study of vaccination and CD4 T cells after COVID-19. These receptors' antigens are unknown. Treatment noted: 10-day PBMC culture with coronavirus spike peptide pools or control peptides (ViraFEST assay). Scientists ran DNA taken from cultured CD4+ T cells through the Oncomine TCR Beta short-read assay for sequencing. One entry per CDR3 protein results from TCRdb running MiXCR on the PCR reads. This table has some 13,000 distinct CDR3 sequences, more than 35% appearing once. Sequencing used CD4+ T cells from blood, cultured in vitro. The origin of the receptors is a human donor who had recovered from COVID-19.

V gene TRBV6-1 combines with J gene TRBJ2-7, with D tentatively TRBD1 or TRBD2 (5 bases each). Germline CDR1 reads MNHNS; CDR2 reads SASEGT. The V and J ends lost 0 bases and 2 bases respectively, with 11 bases between them. This CDR3 region has 15 residues. The CDR3 nucleotides read TGTGCCAGCAGTGAAGCGTTCGGGGCTACCTACGAGCAGTACTTC. Amino acid sequence: CASSEAFGATYEQYF.

The V gene is TRBV11-2, the J gene TRBJ2-2; 10 positions agree with TRBD2. Trimming removed 1 base from V and 4 bases from J; junction bases left unmatched: 15. Germline V gene data show CDR1 as SGHAT and CDR2 as FQNNGV. The CDR3 is 20 amino acids. This chain's CDR3 is CASSLVASGGPPLVTGELFF. The CDR3 DNA is TGTGCCAGCAGCTTAGTGGCTAGCGGGGGCCCCCCGTTAGTCACCGGGGAGCTGTTTTTT. Full variable domain (missing parts from reference TRBV11-2 and TRBJ2-2): EAGVAQSPRYKIIEKRQSVAFWCNPISGHATLYWYQQILGQGPKLLIQFQNNGVVDDSQLPKDRFSAERLKGVDSTLKIQPAKLEDSAVYLCASSLVASGGPPLVTGELFFGEGSRLTVL.

This clonotype has only a few counts. J is TRBJ1-3 and V is TRBV30; D unresolved. V dropped 2 bases and J dropped 0 bases, with 11 bases sitting between them. Germline V gene lookup returns CDR1 GTSNPN and CDR2 SVGIG (reference sequence). The CDR3 runs to 15 residues. The CDR3 spells CAWSTGLSSGNTIYF. The CDR3 DNA reads as TGTGCCTGGAGTACTGGACTGAGCTCTGGAAACACCATATATTTT.

The chain combines TRBV5-1 with TRBJ1-2; D call uncertain. Germline values: CDR1 SGHRS, CDR2 YFSETQ. The CDR3 runs to 13 residues. Deletions cut 0 bases from V and 6 bases from J, with 9 bases between. The CDR3 reads CASSLEGLNGYTF. The CDR3 nucleotides are TGCGCCAGCAGCTTGGAAGGGTTGAATGGCTACACCTTC.

The chain combines TRBV5-1 with TRBJ2-7; 9 nucleotides line up with TRBD1. Germline loops: CDR1 SGHRS, CDR2 YFSETQ. The CDR3 is made up of 16 amino acids. Trimming at V came to 5 bases and at J to 0 bases, leaving 9 bases not matched to a gene. CDR3 protein: CASSFKPGQGSYEQYF. The CDR3 DNA reads TGCGCCAGCAGTTTCAAACCGGGACAGGGCTCCTACGAGCAGTACTTC.

The table lists this clonotype with a few counts. The DNA for the CDR3 is TGTGCCAGCAGCCTCCGCCTAGCGGGGGGTGCGAGCACAGATACGCAGTATTTT. Protein sequence: CASSLRLAGGASTDTQYF. V usage is TRBV7-8 and J usage is TRBJ2-3, with 11 bases lining up with TRBD2. This CDR3 region has 18 residues. V gave up 5 bases and J gave up 0 bases; unmatched junction bases: 10. The germline V gene encodes CDR1 SGHVS and CDR2 FQNEAQ.

This chain connects TRBV2 to TRBJ2-1; 10 nucleotides agree with TRBD1. Germline CDR1 SNHLY, CDR2 FYNNEI. CDR3 length: 14 amino acids. The J segment lost 5 bases and the V segment lost 8 bases, leaving 6 bases of the junction unmatched. DNA for the CDR3: TGTGCCAGCGACGGGGACAGGGGCAACAATGAGCAGTTCTTC. It is translated as CASDGDRGNNEQFF.

The chain recombines TRBV11-3 with TRBJ1-2, with 7 nucleotides matching TRBD1. Germline V CDR1 and CDR2: SGHNT, YENEEA. The CDR3 consists of 15 residues. Trimming took 6 bases from V and 5 from J; bases not matched to a gene: 12. CDR3 region: CASRPGQSARYGYTF. The CDR3 nucleotides read TGTGCCAGCAGACCGGGACAGTCAGCTCGGTATGGCTACACCTTC.

This clonotype was observed a few times. This chain joins TRBV6-1 and TRBJ1-6; 7 bases align to TRBD1. With V trimmed by 4 bases and J by 6 bases, 3 bases remained unmatched. This CDR3 is 14 amino acids long. In germline, CDR1 is MNHNS, CDR2 SASEGT. The CDR3 nucleotides are TGTGCCAGCAGTGTACAGGGGCCTAATTCACCCCTCCACTTT. This gives the protein CASSVQGPNSPLHF.

This clonotype has more than one count but fewer than ten. This sequence joins TRBV6-2 or TRBV6-3 and TRBJ2-5; 10 nucleotides align to TRBD2. The CDR3 runs 16 residues. CDR1 and CDR2 (germline): MNHEY, SVGEGT. Unmatched junction bases numbered 9, after V lost 6 bases and J lost 2 bases. The CDR3 sequence: CASRRLAGGFQETQYF. CDR3 coding DNA: TGTGCCAGCAGGAGATTAGCGGGGGGATTTCAAGAGACCCAGTACTTC.

This clonotype came up a few times. The CDR3 sequence is CASSYTVTGNTEAFF. CDR3 coding DNA: TGTGCCAGCAGTTACACGGTGACAGGGAACACTGAAGCTTTCTTT. This rearrangement joins TRBV6-5 to TRBJ1-1; D perhaps matches TRBD1 (6 bases). The CDR3 is 15 amino acids. Trimming took off 2 bases at V and 1 base at J, with 11 bases between the two ends. Germline CDR1 and CDR2: MNHEY and SVGAGI.

This clonotype has just one count. The V call is TRBV30, the J call TRBJ1-6; 7 nucleotides match TRBD1. The CDR3 loop spans 15 amino acids. Germline assignment: CDR1 GTSNPN and CDR2 SVGIG (reference sequence). Trimming removed 7 bases from V and 7 bases from J; junction bases left unmatched: 13. The CDR3 coding sequence is TGTGCCTCCTCACGACAGGGTGAATGGAATTCACCCCTCCACTTT. This encodes CASSRQGEWNSPLHF.

The CDR3 DNA is TGTGCCAGCAGCGGCCGTCGAGGGGGGACAACAGAGACCCAGTACTTC. It yields the protein CASSGRRGGTTETQYF. The V gene is TRBV9, the J gene TRBJ2-5, with D perhaps assigned TRBD1 or TRBD2 (6 bases each). Germline V gene sequence: CDR1 SGDLS, CDR2 YYNGEE. The germline V and J ends were trimmed by 3 bases and 4 bases, with 19 bases remaining between them. CDR3 size: 16 residues.

This chain links TRBV29-1 with TRBJ1-1, with D maybe TRBD1 (5 bases). Germline CDR1 is SQVTM and CDR2 is ANQGSEA. V lost 4 bases to trimming and J lost 5 bases, with 17 bases between them. The CDR3 contains 14 residues. The CDR3 DNA reads as TGCAGCGTTGTAGGGGTGGCAGGGAGGACTGAAGCTTTCTTT. It is translated as CSVVGVAGRTEAFF.

The rearrangement links TRBV20-1 to TRBJ1-1, with 10 positions matching TRBD1. The CDR3 loop spans 17 amino acids. CDR1 is DFQATT, CDR2 SNEGSKA, per germline (reference sequence). Losses at the gene ends were 8 bases for V and 6 bases for J; bases not matched to a gene: 21. As DNA, the CDR3 is TGCAGTCCGGTTAGCGGGGGACAGGGGTATTGGGCTCCTGAAGCTTTCTTT. It codes for CSPVSGGQGYWAPEAFF.

V usage is TRBV7-8 and J usage is TRBJ2-7; D remains ambiguous. The CDR3 runs to 16 residues. V gave up 1 base and J gave up 6 bases, with 19 bases separating them. Per germline, CDR1 SGHVS and CDR2 FQNEAQ. The chain's CDR3 is CASSLGLQALRSEQYF. The DNA for the CDR3 is TGTGCCAGCAGCTTAGGGTTGCAAGCCCTACGGAGCGAGCAGTACTTC.

This clonotype was seen a handful of times. The chain combines TRBV4-3 with TRBJ1-1, with D perhaps TRBD1 (6 bases). The CDR3 loop spans 13 amino acids. V dropped 0 bases and J dropped 10 bases, with 12 bases sitting between them. The V gene's germline CDR1 is LGHNA and CDR2 YSLEER. The CDR3 here is CASSQDPGTSAFF. CDR3 DNA: TGCGCCAGCAGCCAAGATCCAGGGACATCAGCTTTCTTT.

This clonotype has more than one count but fewer than ten. V gene TRBV27 combines with J gene TRBJ1-2; 7 positions match TRBD1. Germline V CDR1 and CDR2: MNHEY, SMNVEV (reference sequence). The J segment lost 1 base and the V segment lost 8 bases, leaving 4 bases of the junction unmatched. This CDR3 has 13 residues. Written as DNA, the CDR3 is TGTGCCAGCCGACAGGGTGATAACTATGGCTACACCTTC. It encodes CASRQGDNYGYTF.

The chain recombines TRBV6-2 or TRBV6-3 with TRBJ1-5; TRBD1 matches 9 bases. Germline V lookup: CDR1 MNHEY, CDR2 SVGEGT. V lost 5 bases and J lost 1; bases outside the gene matches: 6. The CDR3 has 16 residues. The DNA of the CDR3 is TGTGCCAGCAGTCCCTCCGGGACAGGGAGCAATCAGCCCCAGCATTTT. Amino acids: CASSPSGTGSNQPQHF.

The chain couples TRBV7-9 to TRBJ1-3; D gene ambiguous. V was trimmed by 5 bases and J by 3 bases, leaving 17 bases between them. Germline CDR1 SEHNR, CDR2 FQNEAQ (reference sequence). The CDR3 loop spans 16 amino acids. The DNA of the CDR3 is TGTGCCAGCAGCACCCTGGCCGAAGGACGTGGAAACACCATATATTTT. It encodes CASSTLAEGRGNTIYF.

This clonotype was seen a few times. The V call is TRBV2, the J call TRBJ2-1; D call uncertain. Germline loops: CDR1 SNHLY, CDR2 FYNNEI. The V end lost 2 bases, the J end lost 7 bases, and 21 bases lay between the germline ends. This CDR3 has 17 residues. The CDR3 region is CASSERLGRSYGNEQFF. For the CDR3, the DNA is TGTGCCAGCAGTGAACGTCTAGGGCGGTCGTACGGGAATGAGCAGTTCTTC.